The source of this TCR beta chain is a study of T-cell reconstitution after alpha-beta-depleted transplantation in children. Construction of the TCRbeta library involved unique molecular identifiers. TCRdb re-called the PCR reads through MiXCR, storing one row per CDR3 protein. Found here are fewer than 350,000 distinct CDR3 sequences, roughly 11% of them singletons; the top ten hold 23%. The V end was cut by 6 bases, the J end by 6 bases, with 16 bases between. Germline CDR1 reads MNHNS; CDR2 reads SASEGT. The CDR3 consists of 14 residues. Study results and caveats: Diversity and T-cell counts at one year after transplant derived mostly from new T cells.

Many counts were recorded for this clonotype. What it recognizes is unknown. This TCR was recovered from a male patient between 2 and 10 years old who had a stem cell transplant for chronic granulomatous disease, so the T cells may come from the graft donor. The sequencing used peripheral blood, collected 180 days after TCRalphabeta/CD19-depleted stem cell transplant. The rearrangement links TRBV6-1 to TRBJ2-3, with D unresolved. CDR3 nucleotide sequence: TGTGCCAGCAGGGCCGGGCCCGAGTTGGATACGCAGTATTTT. It codes for CASRAGPELDTQYF.